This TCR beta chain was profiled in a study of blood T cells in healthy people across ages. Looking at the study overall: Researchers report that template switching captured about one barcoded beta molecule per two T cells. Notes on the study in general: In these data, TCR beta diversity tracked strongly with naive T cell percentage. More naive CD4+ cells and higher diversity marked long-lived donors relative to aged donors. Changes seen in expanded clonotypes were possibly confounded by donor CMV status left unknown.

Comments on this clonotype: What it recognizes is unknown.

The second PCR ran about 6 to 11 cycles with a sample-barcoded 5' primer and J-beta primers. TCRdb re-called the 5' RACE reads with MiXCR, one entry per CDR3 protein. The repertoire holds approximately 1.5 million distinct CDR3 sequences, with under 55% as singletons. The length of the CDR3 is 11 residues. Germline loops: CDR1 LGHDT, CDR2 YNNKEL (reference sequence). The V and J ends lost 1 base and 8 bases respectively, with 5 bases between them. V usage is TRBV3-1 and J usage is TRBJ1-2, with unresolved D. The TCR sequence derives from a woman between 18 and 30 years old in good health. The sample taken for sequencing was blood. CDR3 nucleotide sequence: TGTGCCAGCAGCCAAGCTAAGGGCTACACCTTC. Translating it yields CASSQAKGYTF.